This T cell receptor (beta chain) came from a study of cytomegalovirus exposure and HLA in healthy donors. With 60 Vbeta and 13 Jbeta primers, the PCR was carried out. Only in-frame clones appear in the TCRdb table, and some are missing; sequencing was by immunoSEQ multiplex PCR. This sample contains about 88,000 clones. The sequence came from a girl between 10 and 17 years old in good health and CMV-seropositive. The source material was PBMCs.

The CDR3 spells CASSLGAGKTEAFF. CDR3 nucleotide sequence: TGTGCCAGCAGCTTAGGGGCAGGGAAAACTGAAGCTTTCTTT. The chain couples TRBV7-2 to TRBJ1-1, with D possibly being TRBD1 (5 bases). The CDR3 runs to 14 residues. Between the trimmed V and J ends, which lost 1 base and 5 bases, there was a span of 11 bases. Germline-derived CDR1 and CDR2 are SGHTA and FQGNSA.